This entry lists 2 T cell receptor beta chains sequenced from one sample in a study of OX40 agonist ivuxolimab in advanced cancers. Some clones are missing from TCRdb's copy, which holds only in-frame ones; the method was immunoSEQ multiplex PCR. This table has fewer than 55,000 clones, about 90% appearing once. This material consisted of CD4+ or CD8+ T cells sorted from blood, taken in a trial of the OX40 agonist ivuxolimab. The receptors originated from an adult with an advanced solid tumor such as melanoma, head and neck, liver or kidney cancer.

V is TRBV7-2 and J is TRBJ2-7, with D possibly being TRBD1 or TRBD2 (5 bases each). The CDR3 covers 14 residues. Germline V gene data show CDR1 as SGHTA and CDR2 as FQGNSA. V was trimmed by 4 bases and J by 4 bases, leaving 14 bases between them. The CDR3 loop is CASSSIGGKYEQYF. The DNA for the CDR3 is TGTGCCAGCAGCTCCATTGGGGGAAAGTACGAGCAGTACTTC.

CDR3 coding DNA: TGTGCCAGCTCACGTGGTGACATTCAGTACTTC. Translation: CASSRGDIQYF. The chain has TRBV18 and TRBJ2-4; D gene unclear. V lost 4 bases to trimming and J lost 8 bases, with 6 bases between them. The CDR3 has 11 residues. The germline V gene has CDR1 KGHSH and CDR2 LQKENI.